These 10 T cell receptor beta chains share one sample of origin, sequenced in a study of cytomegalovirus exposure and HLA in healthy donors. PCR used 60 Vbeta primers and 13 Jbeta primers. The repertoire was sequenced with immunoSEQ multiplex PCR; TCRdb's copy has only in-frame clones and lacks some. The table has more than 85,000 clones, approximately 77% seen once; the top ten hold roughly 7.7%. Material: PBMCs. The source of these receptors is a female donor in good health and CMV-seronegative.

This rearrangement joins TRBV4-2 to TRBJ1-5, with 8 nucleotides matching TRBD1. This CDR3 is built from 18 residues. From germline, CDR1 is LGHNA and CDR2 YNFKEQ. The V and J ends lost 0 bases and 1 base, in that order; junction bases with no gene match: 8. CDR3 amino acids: CASSQDGTGGRSNQPQHF. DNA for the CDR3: TGTGCCAGCAGCCAAGATGGAACAGGGGGAAGGAGCAATCAGCCCCAGCATTTT.

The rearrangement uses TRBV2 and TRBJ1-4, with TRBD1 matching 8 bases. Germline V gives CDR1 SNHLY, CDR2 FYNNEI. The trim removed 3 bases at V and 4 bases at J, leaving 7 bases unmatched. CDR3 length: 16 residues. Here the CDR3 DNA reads TGTGCCAGCAGTGAGAGGACAGGGCATTATAATGAAAAACTGTTTTTT. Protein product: CASSERTGHYNEKLFF. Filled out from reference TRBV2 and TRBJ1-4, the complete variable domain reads EPEVTQTPSHQVTQMGQEVILRCVPISNHLYFYWYRQILGQKVEFLVSFYNNEISEKSEIFDDQFSVERPDGSNFTLKIRSTKLEDSAMYFCASSERTGHYNEKLFFGSGTQLSVL.

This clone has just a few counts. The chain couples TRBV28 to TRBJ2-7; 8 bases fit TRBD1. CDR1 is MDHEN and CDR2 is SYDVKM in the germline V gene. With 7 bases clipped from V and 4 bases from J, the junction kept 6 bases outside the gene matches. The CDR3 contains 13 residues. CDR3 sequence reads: CASNTGGRYEQYF. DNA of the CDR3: TGTGCCAGCAACACAGGGGGTCGGTACGAGCAGTACTTC. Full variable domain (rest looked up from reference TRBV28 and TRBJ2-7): DVKVTQSSRYLVKRTGEKVFLECVQDMDHENMFWYRQDPGLGLRLIYFSYDVKMKEKGDIPEGYSVSREKKERFSLILESASTNQTSMYLCASNTGGRYEQYFGPGTRLTVT.

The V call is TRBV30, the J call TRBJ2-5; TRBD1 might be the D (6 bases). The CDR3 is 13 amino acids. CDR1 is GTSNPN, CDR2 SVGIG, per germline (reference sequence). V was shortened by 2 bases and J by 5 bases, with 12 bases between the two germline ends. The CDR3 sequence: CAWSTGWGETQYF. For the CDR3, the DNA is TGTGCCTGGAGTACAGGGTGGGGGGAGACCCAGTACTTC. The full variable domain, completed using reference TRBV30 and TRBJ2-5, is SQTIHQWPATLVQPVGSPLSLECTVEGTSNPNLYWYRQAAGRGLQLLFYSVGIGQISSEVPQNLSASRPQDRQFILSSKKLLLSDSGFYLCAWSTGWGETQYFGPGTRLLVL.

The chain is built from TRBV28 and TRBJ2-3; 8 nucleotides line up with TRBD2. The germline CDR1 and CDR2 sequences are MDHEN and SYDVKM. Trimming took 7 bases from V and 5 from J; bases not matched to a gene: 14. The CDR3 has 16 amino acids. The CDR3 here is CASNWAGREAGDTQYF. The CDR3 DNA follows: TGTGCCAGCAACTGGGCCGGGAGGGAGGCGGGAGATACGCAGTATTTT.

Here the CDR3 DNA reads TGTGCCAGCAGCACCGGGAGGGTAGCGGGGACGGCAGATACGCAGTATTTT. Translating it yields CASSTGRVAGTADTQYF. The chain combines TRBV11-2 with TRBJ2-3; 8 bases agree with TRBD2. Germline V gene sequence: CDR1 SGHAT, CDR2 FQNNGV. The CDR3 is 17 amino acids. Losses at the gene ends were 5 bases for V and 4 bases for J; bases not matched to a gene: 14.

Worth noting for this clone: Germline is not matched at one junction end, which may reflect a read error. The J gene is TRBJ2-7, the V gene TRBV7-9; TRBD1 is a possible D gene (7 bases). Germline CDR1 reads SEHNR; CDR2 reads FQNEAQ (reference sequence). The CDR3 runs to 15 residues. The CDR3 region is CSSSLGQGGFYEQYF. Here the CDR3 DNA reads TGTTCCAGCAGCTTAGGCCAGGGGGGATTCTACGAGCAGTACTTC.

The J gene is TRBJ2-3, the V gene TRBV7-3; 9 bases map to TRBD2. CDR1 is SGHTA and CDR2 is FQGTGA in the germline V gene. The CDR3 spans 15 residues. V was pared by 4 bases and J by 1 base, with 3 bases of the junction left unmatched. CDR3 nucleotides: TGTGCCAGCAGCTATAGCGGGAGCCGCACAGATACGCAGTATTTT. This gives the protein CASSYSGSRTDTQYF.

CDR3 bases: TGTGCCAGCTCACCGGGACAGGAGAACACCGGGGAGCTGTTTTTT. Translation: CASSPGQENTGELFF. The chain uses TRBV18 and TRBJ2-2; 8 bases line up with TRBD1. Trimming removed 3 bases from V and 1 base from J; junction bases left unmatched: 1. CDR1 is KGHSH, CDR2 LQKENI, per germline. This CDR3 has 15 residues. Full variable domain (remainder filled in from reference TRBV18 and TRBJ2-2): NAGVMQNPRHLVRRRGQEARLRCSPMKGHSHVYWYRQLPEEGLKFMVYLQKENIIDESGMPKERFSAEFPKEGPSILRIQQVVRGDSAAYFCASSPGQENTGELFFGEGSRLTVL.

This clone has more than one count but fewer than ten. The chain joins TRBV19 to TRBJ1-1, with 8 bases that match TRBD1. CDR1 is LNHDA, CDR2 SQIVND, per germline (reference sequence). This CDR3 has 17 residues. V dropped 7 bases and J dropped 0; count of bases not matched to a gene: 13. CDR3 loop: CASNHRGNRGMNTEAFF. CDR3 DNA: TGTGCCAGTAACCACAGGGGGAACAGGGGGATGAACACTGAAGCTTTCTTT.